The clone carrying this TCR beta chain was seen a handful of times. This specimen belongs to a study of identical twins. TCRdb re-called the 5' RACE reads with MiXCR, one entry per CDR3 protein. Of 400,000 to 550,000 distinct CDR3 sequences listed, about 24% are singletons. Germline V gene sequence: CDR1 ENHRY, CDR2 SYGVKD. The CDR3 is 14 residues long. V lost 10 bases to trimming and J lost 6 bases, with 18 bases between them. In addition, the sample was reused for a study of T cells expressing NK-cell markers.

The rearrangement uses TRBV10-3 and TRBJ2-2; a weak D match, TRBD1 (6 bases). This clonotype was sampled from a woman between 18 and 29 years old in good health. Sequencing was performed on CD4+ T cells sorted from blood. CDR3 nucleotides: TGTGCCACCTCAGGGGTTGGAGAGTCCGGGGAGCTGTTTTTT. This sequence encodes CATSGVGESGELFF.